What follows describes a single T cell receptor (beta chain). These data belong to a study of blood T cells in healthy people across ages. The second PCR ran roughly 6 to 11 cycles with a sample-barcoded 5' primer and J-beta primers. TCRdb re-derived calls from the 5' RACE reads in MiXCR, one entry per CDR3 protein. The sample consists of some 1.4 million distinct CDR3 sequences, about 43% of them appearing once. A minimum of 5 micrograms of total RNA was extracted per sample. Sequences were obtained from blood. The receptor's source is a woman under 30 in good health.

This chain's CDR3 is CASSLTSGDEQYF. The CDR3 nucleotides read TGTGCCAGCAGTTTGACTAGCGGGGACGAGCAGTACTTC. The rearrangement links TRBV6-5 to TRBJ2-7; 11 nucleotides align to TRBD2. CDR1 MNHEY and CDR2 SVGAGI come from the germline V gene. The CDR3 contains 13 residues. J gave up 5 bases and V 4 bases, and 1 base lay outside the gene matches.